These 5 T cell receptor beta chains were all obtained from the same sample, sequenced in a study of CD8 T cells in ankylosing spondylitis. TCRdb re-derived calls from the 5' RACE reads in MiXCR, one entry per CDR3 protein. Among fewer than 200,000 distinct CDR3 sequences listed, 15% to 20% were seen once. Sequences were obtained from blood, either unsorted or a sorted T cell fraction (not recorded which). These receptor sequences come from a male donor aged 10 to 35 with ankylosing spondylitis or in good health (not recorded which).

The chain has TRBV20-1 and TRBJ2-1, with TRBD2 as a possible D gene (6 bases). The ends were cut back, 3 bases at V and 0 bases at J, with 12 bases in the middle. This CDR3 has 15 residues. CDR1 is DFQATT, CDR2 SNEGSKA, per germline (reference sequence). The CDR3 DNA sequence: TGCAGTGCTAGCGTCGGGGGAAGCTCCTACAATGAGCAGTTCTTC. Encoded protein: CSASVGGSSYNEQFF.

CDR3 region: CASRLATYRGLTNEKLFF. Here the CDR3 DNA reads TGTGCAAGTCGCTTAGCTACCTACAGGGGGCTAACTAATGAAAAACTGTTTTTT. The V gene is TRBV12-2, the J gene TRBJ1-4; the table gives TRBD1 as D, unverified against the DNA. TRBV12-2 is flagged as a pseudogene. CDR3 size: 18 residues.

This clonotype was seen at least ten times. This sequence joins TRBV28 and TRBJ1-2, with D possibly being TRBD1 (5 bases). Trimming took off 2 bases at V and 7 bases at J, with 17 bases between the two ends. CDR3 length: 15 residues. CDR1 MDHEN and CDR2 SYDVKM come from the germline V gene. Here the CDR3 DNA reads TGTGCCAGCAGTTTAAACGGGGTCGTTGGGACTGGCTACACCTTC. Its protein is CASSLNGVVGTGYTF.

CDR3: CASSQGAEYNEQFF. The CDR3 bases are TGTGCCAGCAGCCAAGGGGCAGAATACAATGAGCAGTTCTTC. This chain links TRBV3-1 with TRBJ2-1; D gene uncertain. V was clipped by 1 base and J by 4 bases, with 8 bases between them. Germline CDR1 reads LGHDT; CDR2 reads YNNKEL (reference sequence). The CDR3 covers 14 residues.

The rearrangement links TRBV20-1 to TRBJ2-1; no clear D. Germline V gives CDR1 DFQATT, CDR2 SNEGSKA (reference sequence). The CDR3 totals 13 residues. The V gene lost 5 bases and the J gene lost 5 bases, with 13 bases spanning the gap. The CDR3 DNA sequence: TGCAGTGCTTCTAAAACTGCAAACAATGAGCAGTTCTTC. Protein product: CSASKTANNEQFF.